This section outlines one TCR beta chain sequence together with its context. The data derive from a study of blood T cell repertoires in COVID-19. At the level of the study: The United States, Italy and Spain supplied acute and convalescent COVID-19 samples. Sources were T cells, B-cell-depleted T cells, or PBMCs; the material itself was cDNA or gDNA.

As handled by the study authors: Amplification of reference gene primers provided the estimated nucleated cell counts. Some clones are missing from TCRdb's copy, which holds only in-frame ones; the method was immunoSEQ multiplex PCR. For V, J and clone size, that table is used; D and trimming come from the DNA. This sample has about 130,000 clones, with 60% to 80% found just once. The sample taken for sequencing was peripheral blood. The source is a man in his 60s with acute or convalescent COVID-19.

The CDR3 reads CASSVRTSGINEQFF. CDR3 DNA: TGTGCCAGCAGCGTAAGGACTAGCGGAATTAATGAGCAGTTCTTC. This chain joins TRBV9 and TRBJ2-1; the match to TRBD2 covers 10 bases. The CDR3 contains 15 residues. Trimming removed 1 base from V and 7 bases from J; junction bases left unmatched: 5. Germline V gene lookup returns CDR1 SGDLS and CDR2 YYNGEE. The full variable domain, with the rest looked up from reference TRBV9 and TRBJ2-1, is DSGVTQTPKHLITATGQRVTLRCSPRSGDLSVYWYQQSLDQGLQFLIQYYNGEERAKGNILERFSAQQFPDLHSELNLSSLELGDSALYFCASSVRTSGINEQFFGPGTRLTVL.